These 13 T cell receptor beta chains originate from one sample sequenced in a study of chemoradiotherapy in HPV16-positive cancers (dated by TCRdb to 2021 to 2024). Libraries were made using the immunoSEQ multiplex PCR assay. The immuneACCESS repertoire file appears here via TCRdb, limited to in-frame rearrangements. These files lack a portion of the clones; in checked studies, under half of the deficit traces to unresolved V genes, and the cause of the others is not known. Recorded for this sample are more than 3,000 clones; less than 95% of them occurred a single time. In total, the top ten clones hold less than 4% of the sample. The sample here was taken from a patient who underwent chemoradiotherapy. The receptor source for this set is a human donor with HPV-associated anogenital cancer.

The rearrangement links TRBV18 to TRBJ2-3; a possible D gene is TRBD1 (6 bases). Germline V gene lookup returns CDR1 KGHSH and CDR2 LQKENI. There are 15 residues in the CDR3. V was shortened by 8 bases and J by 3 bases, with 18 bases between the two germline ends. The CDR3 DNA sequence: TGTGCCAGCACCCGCCGGGACATTCTAACAGATACGCAGTATTTT. Protein: CASTRRDILTDTQYF.

V usage is TRBV7-2 and J usage is TRBJ2-7; 11 nucleotides line up with TRBD1. CDR1 SGHTA and CDR2 FQGNSA come from the germline V gene. This CDR3 is built from 15 residues. Trimming at V came to 2 bases and at J to 5 bases, leaving 5 bases not matched to a gene. The DNA of the CDR3 is TGTGCCAGCAGCTTATGGGGACAGGGGGTTAACGAGCAGTACTTC. Protein product: CASSLWGQGVNEQYF.

The V gene is TRBV5-1, the J gene TRBJ1-2; D not resolved. The ends were cut back, 0 bases at V and 3 bases at J, with 15 bases in the middle. The CDR3 sequence is 16 residues long. CDR1 and CDR2 (germline): SGHRS, YFSETQ. The CDR3, as DNA: TGCGCCAGCAGCTTGGAAACACCGACCCTTGACTATGGCTACACCTTC. Amino acids: CASSLETPTLDYGYTF.

The V gene is TRBV6-5, the J gene TRBJ2-3, with 7 bases lining up with TRBD1. Looked up from germline, CDR1 is MNHEY and CDR2 is SVGAGI. The J segment lost 1 base and the V segment lost 5 bases, leaving 6 bases of the junction unmatched. This CDR3 comprises 15 residues. The CDR3 loop is CASSPRQGGTDTQYF. In nucleotides, the CDR3 is TGTGCCAGCAGTCCTCGACAGGGTGGCACAGATACGCAGTATTTT.

The J gene is TRBJ1-2, the V gene TRBV30; TRBD1 might be the D (6 bases). Germline-derived CDR1 and CDR2 are GTSNPN and SVGIG (reference sequence). The V gene lost 1 base and the J gene lost 6 bases, with 18 bases spanning the gap. The CDR3 has 15 residues. This CDR3 is CAWSGSQQGDHGYTF. The CDR3 DNA follows: TGTGCCTGGAGTGGCTCACAACAGGGAGACCATGGCTACACCTTC.

The chain carries TRBV2 and TRBJ2-2; a possible D gene is TRBD2 (5 bases). The ends were cut back, 0 bases at V and 1 base at J, with 21 bases in the middle. Germline-derived CDR1 and CDR2 are SNHLY and FYNNEI. This CDR3 has 20 amino acids. CDR3 amino acids: CASSEAIGERRGMNTGELFF. The CDR3 coding sequence is TGTGCCAGCAGTGAAGCGATAGGAGAGCGTCGGGGAATGAACACCGGGGAGCTGTTTTTT.

This clone is a singleton in its sample. CDR3 residues: CARSLGGRNSNQPQHF. The DNA of the CDR3 is TGTGCCAGAAGCTTGGGGGGACGGAATAGCAATCAGCCCCAGCATTTT. The chain carries TRBV5-3 and TRBJ1-5; D might be TRBD1 (5 bases). TRBV5-3 is classed as an ORF, of uncertain function. This CDR3 comprises 16 residues. V gave up 0 bases and J gave up 0 bases, with 10 bases separating them.

The V gene is TRBV11-2, the J gene TRBJ2-5, with D possibly TRBD2 on 6 matching bases. The CDR3 covers 13 residues. Between the trimmed V and J ends, which lost 7 bases and 3 bases, there was a span of 12 bases. From germline, CDR1 is SGHAT and CDR2 FQNNGV. The CDR3 protein is CASTIWGEETQYF. The CDR3 DNA reads as TGTGCCAGCACCATATGGGGGGAAGAGACCCAGTACTTC.

The V call is TRBV5-1, the J call TRBJ1-1; D perhaps matches TRBD1 (6 bases). V was trimmed by 4 bases and J by 1 base, leaving 11 bases between them. CDR3 size: 14 residues. Germline V lookup: CDR1 SGHRS, CDR2 YFSETQ. CDR3 bases: TGCGCCAGCAGCATGAGGACAGCGAACACTGAAGCTTTCTTT. This codes for CASSMRTANTEAFF.

The rearrangement joins TRBV28 to TRBJ2-5, with D possibly TRBD1 on 6 matching bases. Germline V lookup: CDR1 MDHEN, CDR2 SYDVKM. The CDR3 consists of 15 residues. The V end lost 6 bases, the J end lost 3 bases, and 17 bases lay between the germline ends. CDR3 in amino acids: CASRPTGNWKETQYF. The DNA of the CDR3 is TGTGCCAGCAGACCAACAGGGAATTGGAAAGAGACCCAGTACTTC.

The V call is TRBV7-6, the J call TRBJ2-1; possible D gene TRBD2, 6 bases. Between the trimmed V and J ends, which lost 0 bases and 3 bases, there was a span of 12 bases. This CDR3 contains 16 residues. The V gene's germline CDR1 is SGHVS and CDR2 FNYEAQ. The chain's CDR3 is CASSLAFGGSYNEQFF. The CDR3 DNA reads as TGTGCCAGCAGCTTAGCCTTCGGGGGAAGCTACAATGAGCAGTTCTTC.

The chain has TRBV11-2 and TRBJ1-3; no definite D call. Germline CDR1 reads SGHAT; CDR2 reads FQNNGV. Trimming stripped 5 bases from V and 5 bases from J, with 4 bases between. The CDR3 totals 11 residues. CDR3 loop: CASSLRNTIYF. Written as DNA, the CDR3 is TGTGCCAGCAGCCTTAGAAACACCATATATTTT.

This sequence joins TRBV4-3 and TRBJ2-5; either TRBD1 or TRBD2 may supply D (5 bases each). V was trimmed by 1 base and J by 0 bases, leaving 15 bases between them. CDR3 length: 17 residues. CDR1 LGHNA and CDR2 YSLEER come from the germline V gene. The CDR3 is CASSQGPRVEDQETQYF. For the CDR3, the DNA is TGCGCCAGCAGCCAAGGTCCCAGGGTGGAGGACCAAGAGACCCAGTACTTC.